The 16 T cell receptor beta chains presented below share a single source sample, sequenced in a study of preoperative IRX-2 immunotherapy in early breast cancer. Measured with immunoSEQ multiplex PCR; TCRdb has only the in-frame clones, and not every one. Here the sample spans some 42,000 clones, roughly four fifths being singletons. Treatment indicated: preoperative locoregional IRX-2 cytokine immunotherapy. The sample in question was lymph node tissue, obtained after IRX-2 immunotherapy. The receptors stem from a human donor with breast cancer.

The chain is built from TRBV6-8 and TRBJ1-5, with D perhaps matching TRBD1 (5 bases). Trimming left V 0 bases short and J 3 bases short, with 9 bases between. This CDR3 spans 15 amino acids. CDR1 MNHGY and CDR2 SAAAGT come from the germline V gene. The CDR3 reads CASSYSGRFNQPQHF. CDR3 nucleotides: TGTGCCAGCAGTTACTCGGGACGGTTCAATCAGCCCCAGCATTTT.

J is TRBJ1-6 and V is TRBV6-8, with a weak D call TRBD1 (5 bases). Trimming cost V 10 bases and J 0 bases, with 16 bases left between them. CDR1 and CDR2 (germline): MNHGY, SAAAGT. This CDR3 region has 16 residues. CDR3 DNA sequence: TGTGCCACGAGACCTACAGGTAGCTCCTATAATTCACCCCTCCACTTT. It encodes CATRPTGSSYNSPLHF.

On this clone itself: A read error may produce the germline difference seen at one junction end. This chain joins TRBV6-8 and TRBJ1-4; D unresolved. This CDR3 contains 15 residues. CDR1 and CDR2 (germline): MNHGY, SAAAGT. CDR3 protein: CAISASGATNEKLFF. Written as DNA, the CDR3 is TGTGCCATCAGTGCATCAGGCGCAACTAATGAAAAACTGTTTTTT.

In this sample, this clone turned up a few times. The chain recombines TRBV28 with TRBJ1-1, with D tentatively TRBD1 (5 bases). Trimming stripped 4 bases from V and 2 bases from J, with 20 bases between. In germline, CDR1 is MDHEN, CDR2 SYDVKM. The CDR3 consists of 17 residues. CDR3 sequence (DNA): TGTGCCAGCAGTTCATCAACCGGGACGTCGCCCAACACTGAAGCTTTCTTT. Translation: CASSSSTGTSPNTEAFF. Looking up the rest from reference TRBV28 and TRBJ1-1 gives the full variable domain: DVKVTQSSRYLVKRTGEKVFLECVQDMDHENMFWYRQDPGLGLRLIYFSYDVKMKEKGDIPEGYSVSREKKERFSLILESASTNQTSMYLCASSSSTGTSPNTEAFFGQGTRLTVV.

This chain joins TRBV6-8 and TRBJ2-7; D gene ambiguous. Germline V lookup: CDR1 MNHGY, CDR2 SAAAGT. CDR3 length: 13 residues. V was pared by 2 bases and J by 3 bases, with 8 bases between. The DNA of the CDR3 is TGTGCCAGCAGTTACCGCGACAACTACGAGCAGTACTTC. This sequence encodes CASSYRDNYEQYF.

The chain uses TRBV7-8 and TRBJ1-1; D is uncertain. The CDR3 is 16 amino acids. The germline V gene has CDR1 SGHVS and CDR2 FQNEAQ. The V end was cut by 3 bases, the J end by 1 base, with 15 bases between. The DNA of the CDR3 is TGTGCCAGCAGCTTGGCAGGTTCAGGATCGAACACTGAAGCTTTCTTT. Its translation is CASSLAGSGSNTEAFF.

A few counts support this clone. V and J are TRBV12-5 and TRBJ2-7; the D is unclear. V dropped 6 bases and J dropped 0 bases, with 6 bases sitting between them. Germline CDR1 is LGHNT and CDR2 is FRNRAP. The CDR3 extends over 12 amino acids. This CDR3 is CASGPTSYEQYF. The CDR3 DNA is TGTGCTAGTGGCCCCACCTCCTACGAGCAGTACTTC.

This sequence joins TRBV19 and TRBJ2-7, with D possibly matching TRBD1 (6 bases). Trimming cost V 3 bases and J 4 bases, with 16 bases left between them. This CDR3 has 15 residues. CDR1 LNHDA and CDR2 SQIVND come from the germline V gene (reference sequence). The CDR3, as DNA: TGTGCCAGTAGTATGGCCTCAGGGGTGGTGTACGAGCAGTACTTC. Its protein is CASSMASGVVYEQYF.

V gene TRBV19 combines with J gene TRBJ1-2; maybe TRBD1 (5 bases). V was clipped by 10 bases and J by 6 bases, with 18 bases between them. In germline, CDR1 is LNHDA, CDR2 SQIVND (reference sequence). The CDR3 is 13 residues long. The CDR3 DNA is TGTGCCACCCGGATCCAGGGTTATAATGGCTACACCTTC. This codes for CATRIQGYNGYTF.

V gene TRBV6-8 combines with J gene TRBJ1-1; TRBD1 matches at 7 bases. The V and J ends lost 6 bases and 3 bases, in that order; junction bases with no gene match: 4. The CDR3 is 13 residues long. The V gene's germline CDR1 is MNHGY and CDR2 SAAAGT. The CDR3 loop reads CASSRDSHTEAFF. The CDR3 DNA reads TGTGCCAGCAGCAGGGACAGCCACACTGAAGCTTTCTTT.

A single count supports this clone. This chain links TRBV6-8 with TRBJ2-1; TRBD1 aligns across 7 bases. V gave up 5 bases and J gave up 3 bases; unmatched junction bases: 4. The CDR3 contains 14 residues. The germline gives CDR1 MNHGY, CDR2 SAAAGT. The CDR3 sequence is CASSPRQGYNEQFF. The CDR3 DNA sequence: TGTGCCAGCAGTCCGAGACAGGGCTACAATGAGCAGTTCTTC.

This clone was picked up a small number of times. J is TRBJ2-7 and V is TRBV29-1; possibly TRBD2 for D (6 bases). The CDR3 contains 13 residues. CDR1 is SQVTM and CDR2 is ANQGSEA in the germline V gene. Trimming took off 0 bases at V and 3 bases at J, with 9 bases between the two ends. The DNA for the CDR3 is TGCAGCGTTGAAGATTCCGGGAGCTACGAGCAGTACTTC. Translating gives CSVEDSGSYEQYF.

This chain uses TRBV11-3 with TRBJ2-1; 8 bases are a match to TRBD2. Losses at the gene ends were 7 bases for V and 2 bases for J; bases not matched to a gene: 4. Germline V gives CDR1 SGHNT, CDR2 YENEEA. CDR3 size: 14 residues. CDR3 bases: TGTGCCAGCACCGGACTAGCTGCCTACAATGAGCAGTTCTTC. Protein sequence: CASTGLAAYNEQFF. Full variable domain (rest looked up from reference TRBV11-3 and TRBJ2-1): EAGVVQSPRYKIIEKKQPVAFWCNPISGHNTLYWYLQNLGQGPELLIRYENEEAVDDSQLPKDRFSAERLKGVDSTLKIQPAELGDSAVYLCASTGLAAYNEQFFGPGTRLTVL.

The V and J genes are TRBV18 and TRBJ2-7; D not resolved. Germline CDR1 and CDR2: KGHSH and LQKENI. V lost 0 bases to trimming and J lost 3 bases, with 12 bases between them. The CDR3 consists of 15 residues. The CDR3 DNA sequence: TGTGCCAGCTCACCACCGGGCGACGGATTCTACGAGCAGTACTTC. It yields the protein CASSPPGDGFYEQYF. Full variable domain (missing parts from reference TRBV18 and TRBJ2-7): NAGVMQNPRHLVRRRGQEARLRCSPMKGHSHVYWYRQLPEEGLKFMVYLQKENIIDESGMPKERFSAEFPKEGPSILRIQQVVRGDSAAYFCASSPPGDGFYEQYFGPGTRLTVT.

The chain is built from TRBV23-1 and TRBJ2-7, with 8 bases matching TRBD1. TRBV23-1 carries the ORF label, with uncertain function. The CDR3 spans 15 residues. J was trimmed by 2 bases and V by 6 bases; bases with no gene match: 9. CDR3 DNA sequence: TGCGCCAGCAGCCAAGGGACAGGTTTTCCCTACGAGCAGTACTTC. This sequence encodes CASSQGTGFPYEQYF.

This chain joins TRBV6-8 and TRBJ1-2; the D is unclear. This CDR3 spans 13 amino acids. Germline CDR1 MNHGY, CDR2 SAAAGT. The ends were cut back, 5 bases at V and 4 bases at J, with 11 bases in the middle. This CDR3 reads CASSRTRLYGYTF. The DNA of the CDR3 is TGTGCCAGCAGTCGAACGAGGCTCTATGGCTACACCTTC.